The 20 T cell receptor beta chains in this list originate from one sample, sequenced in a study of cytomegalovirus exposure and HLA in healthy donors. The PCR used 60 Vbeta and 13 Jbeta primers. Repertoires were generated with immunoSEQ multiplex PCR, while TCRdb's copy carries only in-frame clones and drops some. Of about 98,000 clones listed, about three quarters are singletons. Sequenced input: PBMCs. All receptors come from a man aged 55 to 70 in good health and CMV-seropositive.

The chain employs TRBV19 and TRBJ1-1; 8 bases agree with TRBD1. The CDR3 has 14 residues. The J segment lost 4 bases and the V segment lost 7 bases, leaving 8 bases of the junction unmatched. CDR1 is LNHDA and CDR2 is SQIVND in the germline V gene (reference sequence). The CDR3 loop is CASKGQERGTEAFF. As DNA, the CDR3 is TGTGCCAGTAAGGGACAGGAGCGGGGCACTGAAGCTTTCTTT.

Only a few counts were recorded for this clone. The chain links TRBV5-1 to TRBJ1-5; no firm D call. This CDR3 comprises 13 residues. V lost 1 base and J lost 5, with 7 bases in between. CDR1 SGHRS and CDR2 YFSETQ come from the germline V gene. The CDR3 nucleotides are TGCGCCAGCAGCTTGTCCGGAGATCAGCCCCAGCATTTT. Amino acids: CASSLSGDQPQHF.

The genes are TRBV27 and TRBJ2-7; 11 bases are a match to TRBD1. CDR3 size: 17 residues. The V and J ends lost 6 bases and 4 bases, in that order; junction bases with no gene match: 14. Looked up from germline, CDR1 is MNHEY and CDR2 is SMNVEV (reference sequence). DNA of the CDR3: TGTGCCAGCAGACCGGGACAGGGGGTTCCCTTATCGTACGAGCAGTACTTC. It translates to CASRPGQGVPLSYEQYF.

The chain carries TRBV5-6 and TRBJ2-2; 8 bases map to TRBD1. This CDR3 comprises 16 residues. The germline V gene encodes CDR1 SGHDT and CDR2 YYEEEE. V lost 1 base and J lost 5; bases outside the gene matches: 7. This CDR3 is CASSLFDRGSTGELFF. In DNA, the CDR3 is TGTGCCAGCAGCTTGTTTGACAGGGGATCAACCGGGGAGCTGTTTTTT.

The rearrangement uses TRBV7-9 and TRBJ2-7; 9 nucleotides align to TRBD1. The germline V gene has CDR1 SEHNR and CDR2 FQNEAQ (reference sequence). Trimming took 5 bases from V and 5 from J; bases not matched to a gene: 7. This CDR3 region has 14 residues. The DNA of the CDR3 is TGTGCCAGCAGCCCGGGGACAGGGTGGAACGAGCAGTACTTC. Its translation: CASSPGTGWNEQYF.

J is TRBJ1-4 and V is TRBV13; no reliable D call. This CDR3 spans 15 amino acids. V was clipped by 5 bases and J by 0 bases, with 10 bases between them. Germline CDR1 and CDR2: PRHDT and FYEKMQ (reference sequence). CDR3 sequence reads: CASSAGLSTNEKLFF. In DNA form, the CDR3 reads TGTGCCAGCAGCGCGGGCCTTTCAACTAATGAAAAACTGTTTTTT. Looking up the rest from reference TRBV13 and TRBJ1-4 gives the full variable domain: AAGVIQSPRHLIKEKRETATLKCYPIPRHDTVYWYQQGPGQDPQFLISFYEKMQSDKGSIPDRFSAQQFSDYHSELNMSSLELGDSALYFCASSAGLSTNEKLFFGSGTQLSVL.

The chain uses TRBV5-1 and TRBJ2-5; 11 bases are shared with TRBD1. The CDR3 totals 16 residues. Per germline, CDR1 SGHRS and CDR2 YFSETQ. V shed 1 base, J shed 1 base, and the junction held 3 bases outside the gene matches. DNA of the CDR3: TGCGCCAGCAGCTTGTCTGGACAGGGGGCCCAAGAGACCCAGTACTTC. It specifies CASSLSGQGAQETQYF.

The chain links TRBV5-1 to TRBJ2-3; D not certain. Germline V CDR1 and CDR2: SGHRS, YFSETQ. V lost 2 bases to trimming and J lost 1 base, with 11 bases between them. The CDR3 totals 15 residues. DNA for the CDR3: TGCGCCAGCAGCTTTTTAGCAGTCCGCACAGATACGCAGTATTTT. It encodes CASSFLAVRTDTQYF.

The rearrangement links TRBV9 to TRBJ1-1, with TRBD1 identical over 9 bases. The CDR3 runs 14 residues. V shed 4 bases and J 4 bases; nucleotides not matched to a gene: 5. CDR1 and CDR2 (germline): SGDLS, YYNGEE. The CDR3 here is CASSITGGVTEAFF. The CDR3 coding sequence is TGTGCCAGCAGCATTACAGGGGGCGTCACTGAAGCTTTCTTT.

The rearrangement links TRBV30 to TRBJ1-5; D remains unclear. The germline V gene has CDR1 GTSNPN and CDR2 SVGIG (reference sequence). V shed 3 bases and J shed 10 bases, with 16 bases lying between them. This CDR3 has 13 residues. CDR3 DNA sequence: TGTGCCTGGAGCGGGAAGCTTACGAGTCCCCAGCATTTT. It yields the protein CAWSGKLTSPQHF.

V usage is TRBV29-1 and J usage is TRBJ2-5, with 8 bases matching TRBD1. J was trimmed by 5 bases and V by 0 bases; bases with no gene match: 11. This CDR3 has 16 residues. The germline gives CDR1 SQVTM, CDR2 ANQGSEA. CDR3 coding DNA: TGCAGCGTTGAAGATTCCCGGACAGGGAGGTGGGAGACCCAGTACTTC. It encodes CSVEDSRTGRWETQYF.

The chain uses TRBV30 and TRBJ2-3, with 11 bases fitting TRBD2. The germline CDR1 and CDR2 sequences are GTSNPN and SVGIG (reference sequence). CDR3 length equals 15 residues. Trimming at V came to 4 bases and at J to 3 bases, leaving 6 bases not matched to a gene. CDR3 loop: CAWIRLAGTTDTQYF. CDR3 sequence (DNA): TGTGCCTGGATTAGACTAGCGGGGACGACAGATACGCAGTATTTT.

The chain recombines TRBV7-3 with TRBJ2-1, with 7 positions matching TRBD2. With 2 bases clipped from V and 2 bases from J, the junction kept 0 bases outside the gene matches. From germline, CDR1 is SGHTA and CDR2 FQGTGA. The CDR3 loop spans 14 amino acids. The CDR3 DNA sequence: TGTGCCAGCAGCTTAGCGGGGGCCTACAATGAGCAGTTCTTC. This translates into CASSLAGAYNEQFF.

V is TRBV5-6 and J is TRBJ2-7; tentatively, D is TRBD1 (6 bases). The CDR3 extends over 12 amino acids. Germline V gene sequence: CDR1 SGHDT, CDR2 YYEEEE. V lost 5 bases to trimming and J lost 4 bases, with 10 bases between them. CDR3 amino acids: CASSLGQYEQYF. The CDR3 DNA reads TGTGCCAGCAGTCTTGGACAGTACGAGCAGTACTTC.

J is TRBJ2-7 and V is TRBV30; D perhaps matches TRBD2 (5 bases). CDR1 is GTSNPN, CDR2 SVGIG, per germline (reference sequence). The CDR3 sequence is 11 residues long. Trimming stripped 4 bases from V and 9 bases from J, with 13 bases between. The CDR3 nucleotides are TGTGCCTGGATGGCGGGCGTAGTGCAGTACTTC. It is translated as CAWMAGVVQYF. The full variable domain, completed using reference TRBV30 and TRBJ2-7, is SQTIHQWPATLVQPVGSPLSLECTVEGTSNPNLYWYRQAAGRGLQLLFYSVGIGQISSEVPQNLSASRPQDRQFILSSKKLLLSDSGFYLCAWMAGVVQYFGPGTRLTVT.

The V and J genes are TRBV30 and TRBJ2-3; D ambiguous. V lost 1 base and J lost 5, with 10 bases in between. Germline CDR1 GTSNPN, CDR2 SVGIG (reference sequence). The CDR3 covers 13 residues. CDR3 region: CAWSGSSQDTQYF. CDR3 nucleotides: TGTGCCTGGAGTGGGAGCTCACAAGATACGCAGTATTTT.

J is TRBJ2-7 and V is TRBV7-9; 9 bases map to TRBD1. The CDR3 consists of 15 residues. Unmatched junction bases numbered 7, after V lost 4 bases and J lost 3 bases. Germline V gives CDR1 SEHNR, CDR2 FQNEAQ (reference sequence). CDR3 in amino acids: CASSSPLTGGYEQYF. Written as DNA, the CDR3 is TGTGCCAGCAGCTCACCCTTGACAGGGGGCTACGAGCAGTACTTC.

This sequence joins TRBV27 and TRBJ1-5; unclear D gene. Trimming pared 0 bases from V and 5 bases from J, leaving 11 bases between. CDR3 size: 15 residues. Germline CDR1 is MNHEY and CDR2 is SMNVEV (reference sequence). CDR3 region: CASSLSGGGHQPQHF. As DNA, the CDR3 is TGTGCCAGCAGTTTATCGGGTGGAGGGCATCAGCCCCAGCATTTT.

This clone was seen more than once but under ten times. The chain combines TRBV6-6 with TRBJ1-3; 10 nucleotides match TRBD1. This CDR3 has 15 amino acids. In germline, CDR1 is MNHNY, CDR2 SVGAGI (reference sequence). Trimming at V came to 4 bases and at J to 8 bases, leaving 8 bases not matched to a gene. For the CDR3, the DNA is TGTGCCAGCAGTTCCTCCGGGACAGGGGTAGACACCATATATTTT. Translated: CASSSSGTGVDTIYF.

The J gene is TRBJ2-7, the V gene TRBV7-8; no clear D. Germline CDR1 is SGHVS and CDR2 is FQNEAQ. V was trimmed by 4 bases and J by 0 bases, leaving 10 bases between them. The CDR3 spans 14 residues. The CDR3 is CASSSQVSSYEQYF. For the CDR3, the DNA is TGTGCCAGCAGCTCCCAGGTTAGCTCCTACGAGCAGTACTTC.